This record concerns one T cell receptor (beta chain) sequence. The specificity of this receptor is unknown. No clone much larger than this one lies a single base away; base qualities are absent. These data come from a study of cytomegalovirus exposure and HLA in healthy donors (dated 2017 in TCRdb). For the study in its entirety: An earlier analysis of roughly 570 of the donors reported 276 Gb of sequence data and 117 million unique TCR beta sequences obtained from some 200 million T cells. Approximately 300 gigabases of sequencing data and 70 million to 100 million unique TCR sequences were included in an early release covering 550 to 800 HLA-typed donors. Of the roughly 410 genotyped donors, roughly 80% were placed in the genetic ancestry cluster associated with self-reported Caucasian donors. The aim of the study was to test whether cataloging public T cell receptors could identify signatures of past pathogen exposure. The study profiled the T cell repertoires of about 720 subjects by immunosequencing and related them to cytomegalovirus serostatus. A separate validation cohort of 100 to 150 different subjects was used in addition to the approximately 700-subject first cohort. To predict cytomegalovirus infection status, the study brought together high-throughput TCR immunosequencing, statistical association of individual TCRs with disease status, and machine learning. To study patterns of TCR occurrence, a later analysis re-analyzed previously published TCR beta repertoires from around 670 donors and added high-resolution HLA genotyping. Rather than using new phenotypic data, the later analysis identified candidate immune exposures from TCR beta sequences and from how often those sequences occurred across donors. In an earlier analysis of roughly 580 of the donors, high-throughput TCR beta sequencing was used to judge whether each TCR beta V gene segment behaved as functional or pseudogenic. Donor age, sex, ethnicity and CMV serostatus were compiled together with the repertoire data. A later genetic analysis used genome-wide SNP genotypes for about 55% of the 666 donors, treating that subset as a discovery cohort. Every repertoire in the discovery cohort had been generated on one and the same sequencing platform. Class I and class II HLA loci were covered by the typing at four-digit resolution. The number of donors typed differed by locus, with about 629-630 for A, B, C, DRB1 and DQB1, over 500 for DQA1, 606 for DPA1, and around 450 for DPB1. Because of strong linkage in the cohort, five DR-DQ haplotypes were treated as single units for association and clustering. Among roughly 400 genotyped donors of the cohort, an average of around 250,000 unique TCR beta nucleotide sequences was sequenced per donor, of which 15% to 20% were non-productive.

In total, approximately 690 healthy bone marrow donors made up the cohort. All cohort members were sampled while nominally healthy, although unrecorded immune exposures were likely present. The donor tested CMV seronegative and was one of the 352 seronegative cohort members. Each donor provided a peripheral blood sample, and peripheral blood mononuclear cells were used for TCR beta sequencing. Genomic DNA extraction from the blood cell samples was performed with the Qiagen DNeasy Blood Extraction Kit. Receptor amplification or capture employed the immunoSEQ multiplex PCR assay. For the multiplex PCR, a mixture combining 60 forward primers for TCR Vbeta segments and 13 reverse primers for TCR Jbeta segments was used. Amplification of the CDR3 region of rearranged TCR beta genes was performed with a multiplex PCR assay on genomic DNA. The amplified TCR beta libraries were sequenced on the Illumina HiSeq System as 87-base-pair reads. The authors processed their data as follows. A later analysis counted about 80 million unique TCR beta chains across the 666 repertoires, and around 12 million of these chains were shared by at least two donors. Raw reads were error-corrected and collapsed into unique sequences with a nearest-neighbor algorithm that merged closely related sequences to remove PCR and sequencing errors. V, D and J gene segments were assigned by aligning CDR3 sequences to IMGT reference sequences. Each retained sequence needed at least a six-nucleotide match to both a V gene segment and a J gene segment. A rearrangement was called productive if the CDR3 had no stop codons and remained in frame with V and J, and every other rearrangement was called non-productive. Following IMGT convention, CDR3 was defined as the stretch from the second conserved V-encoded cysteine up to the conserved J-encoded phenylalanine. The earlier analysis of approximately 500 of the donors excluded sequences that lacked an unambiguous match to a single V gene segment. In an earlier analysis of around 590 of the donors, a V segment was called functional when productive rearrangements were above 56.7%, and segregating when the standard deviation between donors exceeded 5%. A statistical classification framework was built to diagnose cytomegalovirus status from the catalog of TCR beta chain sequences. V and J gene assignment, in a later analysis, came from comparing TCR nucleotide sequences with IMGT/GENE-DB human TR gene sequences. In a later analysis, CDR3 sequences and most-parsimonious VDJ recombination scenarios were assigned using the TCRdist pipeline. In a later analysis, each TCR beta chain was defined by its CDR3 amino acid sequence together with its V-gene family, and reads without a unique V-gene family were excluded. As a way to deal with suspected cross-contamination and a sequencing artifact, a later analysis dropped over 550 nucleotide sequences that were highly shared and had low generation probability. In a later analysis, a clonal expansion index was calculated for each public chain from normalized within-repertoire ranks of inferred template counts. In a later analysis, generation probabilities were computed using a VDJ recombination model fitted to out-of-frame rearrangements, and the results were checked against IGoR. A later analysis scored TCR-TCR, TCR-HLA and TCR-CMV co-occurrence with hypergeometric tests, applying a repertoire-size bias correction to TCR pairs. In a later analysis, false discovery rates were estimated by permuting HLA or CMV assignments 20 times. In a later analysis, co-occurring TCRs were grouped with DBSCAN, and TCRdist sequence similarity was added when clustering was performed within HLA-allele-positive subsets. For co-occurrence clustering, repertoires with fewer than 30,000 or more than 120,000 public chains were excluded, along with roughly 5 repertoires with anomalous nucleotide sharing. The table was pulled from immuneACCESS by TCRdb, which kept in-frame rearrangements only. Such tables lose some clones; where checked, under half of the loss comes from unresolved V genes, and the rest has no known cause. V and J calls and clone size are given by that table; D and trimming were obtained from the DNA. The sample contains 90,000 to 100,000 clones, about 70% of them found a single time. The ten biggest clones cover 1.2% of the sample.

From a lookup of the germline V gene (reference sequence), CDR1 and CDR2 are SEHNR and FQNEAQ. V lost 4 bases and J lost 4 bases, and the count of bases not matched to a germline gene is 9. Including the terminal cysteine and phenylalanine, the CDR3 comprises 15 residues. The retained sequence is limited to the CDR3, 45 bases, with the frame set at the first base. What the work shows at the level of the full study, not this receptor alone: In the study, some 180 TCR beta chains were listed as associated with cytomegalovirus. Compared with equally common non-associated chains, HLA-associated TCR beta chains in a later analysis were more clonally expanded and had lower generation probabilities. Because some donors lacked HLA typing at each locus, the association tests relied only on the typed subset. According to a later analysis, parvovirus B19, influenza, CMV and Epstein-Barr virus appeared linked to several top co-occurrence clusters. A later analysis found that most CMV-associated TCR beta chains appeared HLA-restricted, with HLA associations seemingly driven largely by CMV exposure. A further reported finding was that TCR beta sequences accurately predicted the HLA-A and HLA-B alleles for most subjects in the first cohort. For the cohort, immune exposure information was limited to CMV serostatus. When HLA alleles, especially DR and DQ, strongly co-occurred, TCR associations were difficult to assign to individual alleles. The sequencing pipeline was judged likely to have produced a cluster of highly shared sequence variants as a technical artifact. The 87-base-pair reads could not distinguish some IMGT-functional V segments, including TRBV6-2 and TRBV6-3, so those segments were excluded. Roughly uniform sequencing depth across donors was assumed in presence/absence analyses, although this assumption may not hold. V-gene and J-gene trimming of TCR beta chains was associated with a missense DCLRE1C variant in a later genetic analysis, and the association was replicated in an independent cohort. In an earlier analysis of approximately 590 of the donors, most TCR beta V segments were observed in productive rearrangements about 87% or about 30% of the time, broadly matching IMGT annotations. Across donors, most TCR sequences were observed very rarely, whereas some public TCRs were present in many individuals. Three of the identified cytomegalovirus-associated TCR beta chains were confirmed in vitro to be specific for cytomegalovirus antigens. A later analysis associated approximately 17,000 TCR beta sequences with specific HLA alleles at a false discovery rate of 0.05. In a later analysis, the rate of TCR association differed among HLA loci, with DRB1 alleles having the most associated TCRs and HLA-C alleles having the fewest. Cytomegalovirus status was reported to be diagnosed by the classifier with high specificity and sensitivity in both the original and validation cohorts. Compared with the approximately 710-donor mean, donors in an Asian-associated ancestry cluster had fewer N-insertions in productive TCRs, according to a later genetic analysis. Linkage disequilibrium might explain the correlated functional status among segregating V segments, but an unknown experimental factor could not be excluded. Only TCR beta chains were sequenced in this cohort, and the absence of alpha or paired-chain data limited detectable features. The earlier analysis of 587 of the donors excluded 15 to 20 rarely observed V segments, including chromosome 9 orphons, because counts were too low. The authors suggested that the approach could potentially be extended to other disease states and immunological phenotypes.

The TCR sequence derives from a female donor in good health and CMV-seronegative. The sample taken for sequencing was PBMCs. Here the chain combines TRBV7-9 and TRBJ2-7, and 8 junction bases match TRBD1. The sequence in DNA is TGTGCCAGCAGCTCCCCGACAGGGGCAGGGTACGAGCAGTACTTC. This sequence encodes CASSSPTGAGYEQYF.